This T cell receptor (beta chain) comes out of a study of T cell changes during pregnancy in multiple sclerosis. The germline CDR1 and CDR2 sequences are SGHDN and FVKESK. V lost 1 base and J 2 bases, leaving 9 bases between the germline ends. CDR3 size: 14 residues. Using immunoSEQ multiplex PCR, the repertoire was profiled, and TCRdb retains in-frame clones only, with some absent. The profile shows over 25,000 clones, about nine tenths of them singletons. This TCR came from a female donor with multiple sclerosis, enrolled in a pregnancy study. This sequence joins TRBV14 and TRBJ2-7; possibly TRBD1 for D (5 bases). Material: CD8+ T cells from peripheral blood mononuclear cells, obtained before pregnancy. CDR3 region: CASSQVDRTYEQYF. The CDR3 bases are TGTGCCAGCAGCCAAGTCGACAGAACCTACGAGCAGTACTTC.